Given below is one T cell receptor (beta chain) in context. The sample is drawn from a study of blood T cell repertoires in COVID-19. CDR3 length: 12 residues. V lost 5 bases to trimming and J lost 8 bases, with 9 bases between them. Germline V gives CDR1 MNHEY, CDR2 SVGAGI. As processed by the authors: Reference gene primer amplification in the assay estimated nucleated cell counts. This table comes from immunoSEQ multiplex PCR, and its TCRdb copy is limited to in-frame clones, with some not included. The V and J calls and clone size come from that table; D and trimming were worked out from the DNA. The profile shows 50,000 to 60,000 clones, about 89% of them singletons.

The receptor was isolated from a human donor in a cohort sampled during active COVID-19. The chain employs TRBV6-5 and TRBJ1-4; no definite D call. The sequenced sample consisted of peripheral blood. The CDR3 DNA sequence: TGTGCCAGCAGTCCCAGAGGAGAAAAACTGTTTTTT. Translated, it gives CASSPRGEKLFF.